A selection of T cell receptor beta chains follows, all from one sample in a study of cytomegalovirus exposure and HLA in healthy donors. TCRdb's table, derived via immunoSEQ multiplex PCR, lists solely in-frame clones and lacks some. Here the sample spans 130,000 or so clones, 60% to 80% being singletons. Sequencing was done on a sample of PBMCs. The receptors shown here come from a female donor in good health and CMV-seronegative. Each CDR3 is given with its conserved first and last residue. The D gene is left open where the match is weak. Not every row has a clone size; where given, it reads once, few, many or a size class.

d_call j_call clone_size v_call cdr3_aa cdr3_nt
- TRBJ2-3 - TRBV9 CASSVALRSSSSTDTQYF TGTGCCAGCAGCGTAGCTTTACGGAGCAGTTCTAGCACAGATACGCAGTATTTT
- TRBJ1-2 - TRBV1 CTSSQDWRGSQVTYYGYTF TGCACCAGCAGCCAAGATTGGCGGGGAAGCCAAGTCACTTACTATGGCTACACCTTC
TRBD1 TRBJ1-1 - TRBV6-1 CASSSRDSMNTEAFF TGTGCCAGCAGTTCCCGGGACAGCATGAACACTGAAGCTTTCTTT
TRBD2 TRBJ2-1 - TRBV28 CASSPDSGSSYNEQFF TGTGCCAGCAGTCCCGATAGCGGGAGCTCCTACAATGAGCAGTTCTTC
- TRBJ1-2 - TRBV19 CASSIGAPPYGYTF TGTGCCAGTAGTATAGGGGCACCGCCTTACGGCTACACCTTC
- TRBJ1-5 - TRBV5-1 CASSLSAGRDQPQHF TGCGCCAGCAGCTTGTCTGCAGGGCGCGATCAGCCCCAGCATTTT
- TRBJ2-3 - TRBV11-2 CASSLGSTTQYF TGTGCCAGCAGCTTAGGGAGTACTACGCAGTATTTT
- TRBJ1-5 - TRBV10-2 CASTSHGGGKNQPQHF TGCGCCAGCACCTCCCATGGGGGGGGAAAGAATCAGCCCCAGCATTTT
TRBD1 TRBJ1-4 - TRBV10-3 CAIRGPGQGDGKLFF TGTGCCATCAGGGGACCGGGACAGGGGGACGGGAAACTGTTTTTT
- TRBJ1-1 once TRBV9 CASSEALGVRNTEAFF TGTGCCAGCAGCGAGGCCCTCGGGGTGAGGAACACTGAAGCTTTCTTT
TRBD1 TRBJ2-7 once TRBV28 CASSSPGQGYEQYF TGTGCCAGCAGTTCTCCGGGACAGGGCTACGAGCAGTACTTC
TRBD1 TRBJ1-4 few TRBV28 CASTGGWVEKLFF TGTGCCAGCACAGGGGGGTGGGTGGAAAAACTGTTTTTT
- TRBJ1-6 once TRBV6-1 CASSESRQHNSPLHF TGTGCCAGCAGTGAGTCGCGACAGCATAATTCACCCCTCCACTTT
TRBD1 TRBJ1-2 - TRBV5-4 CASSPRTGDLGGYTF TGTGCCAGCAGCCCTCGGACAGGGGATCTCGGCGGCTACACCTTC
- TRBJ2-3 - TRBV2 CASSEVLSTDTQYF TGTGCCAGCAGTGAAGTTCTCAGCACAGATACGCAGTATTTT
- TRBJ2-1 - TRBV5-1 CASSLGSGEQFF TGCGCCAGCAGCTTGGGGAGCGGTGAGCAGTTCTTC
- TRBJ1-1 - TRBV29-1 CSAYPEITEAFF TGCAGCGCATACCCCGAGATCACTGAAGCTTTCTTT
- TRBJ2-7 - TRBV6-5 CASTLGQSSYEQYF TGTGCCAGCACTTTGGGGCAGAGCTCCTACGAGCAGTACTTC
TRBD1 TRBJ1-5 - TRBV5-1 CASSPTGGNQPQHF TGCGCCAGCAGCCCCACAGGGGGGAATCAGCCCCAGCATTTT
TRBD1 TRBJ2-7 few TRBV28 CASSLQGAGYEQYF TGTGCCAGCAGTTTACAGGGGGCCGGTTACGAGCAGTACTTC
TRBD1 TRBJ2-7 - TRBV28 CASSLYGRGLDEQYF TGTGCCAGCAGTTTATACGGCAGGGGGCTCGACGAGCAGTACTTC
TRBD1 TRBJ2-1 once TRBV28 CASSSKGGTGVGWVPGHIRNEQFF TGTGCCAGCAGTTCCAAGGGCGGGACAGGGGTCGGGTGGGTCCCCGGCCATATCCGCAATGAGCAGTTCTTC
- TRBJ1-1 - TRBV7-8 CASSLAPGTEAFF TGTGCCAGCAGCTTAGCCCCCGGGACAGAAGCTTTCTTT
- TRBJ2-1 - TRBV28 CASSLPVLNEQFF TGTGCCAGCAGTCTACCTGTGTTGAATGAGCAGTTCTTC
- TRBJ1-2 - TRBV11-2 CASRVDYGYTF TGTGCCAGCAGAGTAGACTATGGCTACACCTTC
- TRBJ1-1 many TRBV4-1 CASSQDRDMNTEAFF TGCGCCAGCAGCCAAGATCGGGACATGAACACTGAAGCTTTCTTT
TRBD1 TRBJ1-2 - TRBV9 CASSTGQGVDGYTF TGTGCCAGCAGCACGGGACAGGGGGTCGATGGCTACACCTTC